This T cell receptor (beta chain) was captured in a study of CD4 and CD8 cells across lung adenocarcinoma regions. The patients had localized lung adenocarcinoma, a non-small cell subtype. Each CDR3 protein gets one entry after TCRdb re-called the PCR reads with MiXCR. This repertoire shows about 9,600 distinct CDR3 sequences, 45% to 60% found once; its top ten account for 15% to 20%. The V end was cut by 6 bases, the J end by 2 bases, with 16 bases between. Per the germline V gene, CDR1 is SGHTA and CDR2 is FQGNSA. The CDR3 has 15 amino acids. This clonotype was observed at least ten times. Sample: CD4+ T cells from the margin of a lung tumor. The clonotype was recovered from a male donor with lung adenocarcinoma. The CD4 and CD8 labels of this study may be unreliable. The chain employs TRBV7-2 and TRBJ1-2; D unclear. CDR3 sequence: CASSNPRLSNYGYTF. The CDR3 bases are TGTGCCAGCAGTAACCCCCGACTGAGCAACTATGGCTACACCTTC.